These 10 T cell receptor beta chains were sequenced from one sample in a study of regulatory T cells. Findings and limits, study-wide: In CD3G deficiency, regulatory T cells had lower Shannon diversity than autologous conventional CD4+ and control regulatory cells.

Amplification used 52 TRBV primers and 13 TRBJ primers. Only in-frame clones appear in the TCRdb table, and some are missing; sequencing was by immunoSEQ multiplex PCR. The sample carries some 6,100 clones, approximately 90% recorded once. These receptors lack a known antigen. The material sequenced was CD4+ Tregs sorted from blood. The receptor source for this set is a person under 30 with CD3G deficiency.

The rearrangement links TRBV19 to TRBJ1-4; TRBD1 might be the D (6 bases). Germline V gene lookup returns CDR1 LNHDA and CDR2 SQIVND (reference sequence). This CDR3 comprises 15 residues. The V gene lost 5 bases and the J gene lost 0 bases, with 10 bases spanning the gap. The CDR3 sequence: CASSPRTATNEKLFF. Written as DNA, the CDR3 is TGTGCCAGTAGTCCACGGACAGCAACTAATGAAAAACTGTTTTTT.

The gene calls are TRBV28 and TRBJ2-7, with D perhaps being TRBD1 or TRBD2 (5 bases each). The CDR3 length is 14 residues. CDR1 and CDR2 (germline): MDHEN, SYDVKM. Deletions cut 5 bases from V and 2 bases from J, with 13 bases between. The CDR3 reads CASSILRGPYEQYF. CDR3 bases: TGTGCCAGCAGTATCCTCCGGGGACCCTACGAGCAGTACTTC.

The J gene is TRBJ1-6, the V gene TRBV7-2; a weak D match, TRBD1 (6 bases). This CDR3 has 15 amino acids. V was shortened by 1 base and J by 10 bases, with 14 bases between the two germline ends. Germline assignment: CDR1 SGHTA and CDR2 FQGNSA. The CDR3 loop reads CASSLVQGMRSPLHF. CDR3 nucleotides: TGTGCCAGCAGCTTAGTTCAGGGGATGAGGTCACCCCTCCACTTT.

The J gene is TRBJ1-2, the V gene TRBV27; 7 nucleotides agree with TRBD1. The junction had 6 bases not matched to a gene; V was cut back by 4 bases and J by 4 bases. Per germline, CDR1 MNHEY and CDR2 SMNVEV (reference sequence). The CDR3 covers 14 residues. CDR3 in DNA: TGTGCCAGCAGTTCGAGGGGGCAAGTCTATGGCTACACCTTC. Translation: CASSSRGQVYGYTF.

The J gene is TRBJ1-1, the V gene TRBV19, with D unclear. Trimming shortened V by 3 bases and J by 6 bases, and 11 bases separated the two germline ends. There are 13 residues in the CDR3. Germline values: CDR1 LNHDA, CDR2 SQIVND (reference sequence). As DNA, the CDR3 is TGTGCCAGTAGTATGGTACAGACCTCTGAAGCTTTCTTT. Amino acids: CASSMVQTSEAFF. Supplemented by reference TRBV19 and TRBJ1-1, the full variable domain reads DGGITQSPKYLFRKEGQNVTLSCEQNLNHDAMYWYRQDPGQGLRLIYYSQIVNDFQKGDIAEGYSVSREKKESFPLTVTSAQKNPTAFYLCASSMVQTSEAFFGQGTRLTVV.

The rearrangement links TRBV28 to TRBJ1-5; no clear D gene. V was pared by 7 bases and J by 1 base, with 14 bases between. This CDR3 is 15 amino acids long. Germline values: CDR1 MDHEN, CDR2 SYDVKM. The CDR3 reads CASKRPGYSNQPQHF. As DNA, the CDR3 is TGTGCCAGCAAAAGACCGGGTTACAGCAATCAGCCCCAGCATTTT.

The V gene is TRBV5-1, the J gene TRBJ2-7, with D unresolved. V was trimmed by 0 bases and J by 6 bases, leaving 10 bases between them. CDR3 length: 13 residues. CDR1 SGHRS and CDR2 YFSETQ come from the germline V gene. The CDR3 DNA follows: TGCGCCAGCAGCTTGGAGGGAAGAGGCGAGCAGTACTTC. This translates into CASSLEGRGEQYF.

V and J are TRBV5-1 and TRBJ1-2, with 8 positions matching TRBD1. From germline, CDR1 is SGHRS and CDR2 YFSETQ. This CDR3 is built from 12 residues. V lost 4 bases to trimming and J lost 8 bases; unmatched junction nucleotides: 4. The CDR3 DNA is TGCGCCAGCAGCCGGACAGGGAGAGGCTACACCTTC. Translated: CASSRTGRGYTF.

This chain links TRBV6-1 with TRBJ1-4, with a weak D call TRBD1 (5 bases). The germline CDR1 and CDR2 sequences are MNHNS and SASEGT. The CDR3 is 14 amino acids. Trimming stripped 1 base from V and 7 bases from J, with 10 bases between. CDR3 coding DNA: TGTGCCAGCAGTGAAGGGACAAGAGGTGAAAAACTGTTTTTT. It translates to CASSEGTRGEKLFF.

J is TRBJ2-5 and V is TRBV5-1, with 7 bases matching TRBD1. J was trimmed by 1 base and V by 0 bases; bases with no gene match: 0. The CDR3 runs 14 residues. CDR1 is SGHRS and CDR2 is YFSETQ in the germline V gene. The CDR3 region has the DNA TGCGCCAGCAGCTTGGGGGACAGCCAAGAGACCCAGTACTTC. This codes for CASSLGDSQETQYF.